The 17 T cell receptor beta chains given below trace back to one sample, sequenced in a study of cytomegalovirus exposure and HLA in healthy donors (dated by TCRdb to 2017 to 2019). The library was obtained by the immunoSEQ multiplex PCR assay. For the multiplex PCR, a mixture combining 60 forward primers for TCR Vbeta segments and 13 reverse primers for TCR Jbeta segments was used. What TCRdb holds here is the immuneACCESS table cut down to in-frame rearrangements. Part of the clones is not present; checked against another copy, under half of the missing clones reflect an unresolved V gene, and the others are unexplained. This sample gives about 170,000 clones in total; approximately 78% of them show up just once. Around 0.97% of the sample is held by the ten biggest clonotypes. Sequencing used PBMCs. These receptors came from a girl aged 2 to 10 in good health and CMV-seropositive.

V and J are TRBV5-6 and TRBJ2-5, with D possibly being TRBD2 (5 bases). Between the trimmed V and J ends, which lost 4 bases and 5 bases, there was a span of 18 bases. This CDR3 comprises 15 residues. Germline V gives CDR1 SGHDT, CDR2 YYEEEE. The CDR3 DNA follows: TGTGCCAGCAGCAGCGGCGTGCTGGTCTTGGAGACCCAGTACTTC. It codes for CASSSGVLVLETQYF.

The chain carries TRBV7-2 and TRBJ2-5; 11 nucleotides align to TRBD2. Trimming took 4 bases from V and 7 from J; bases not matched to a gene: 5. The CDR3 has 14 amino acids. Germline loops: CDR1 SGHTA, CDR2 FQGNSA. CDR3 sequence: CASSSPGTSGTQYF. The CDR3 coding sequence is TGTGCCAGCAGCTCGCCAGGGACTAGCGGGACCCAGTACTTC.

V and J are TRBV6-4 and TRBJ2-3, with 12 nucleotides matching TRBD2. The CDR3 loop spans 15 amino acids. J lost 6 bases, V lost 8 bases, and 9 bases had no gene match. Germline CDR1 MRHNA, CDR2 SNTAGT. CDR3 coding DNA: TGTGCCAGCTCGGTCACTAGCGGGAGGTCCGATACGCAGTATTTT. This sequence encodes CASSVTSGRSDTQYF.

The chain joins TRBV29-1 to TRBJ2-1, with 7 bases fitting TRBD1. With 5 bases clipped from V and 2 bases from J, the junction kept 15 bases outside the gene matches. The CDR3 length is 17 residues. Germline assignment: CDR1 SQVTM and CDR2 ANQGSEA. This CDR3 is CSVNEDRFTGPYNEQFF. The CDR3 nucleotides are TGCAGCGTTAACGAGGACAGGTTCACCGGGCCCTACAATGAGCAGTTCTTC.

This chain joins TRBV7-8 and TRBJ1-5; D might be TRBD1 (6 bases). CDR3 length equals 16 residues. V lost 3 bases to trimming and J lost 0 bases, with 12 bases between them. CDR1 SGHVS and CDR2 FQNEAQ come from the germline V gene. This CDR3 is CASSFMTGYSNQPQHF. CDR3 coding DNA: TGTGCCAGCAGCTTCATGACAGGTTATAGCAATCAGCCCCAGCATTTT.

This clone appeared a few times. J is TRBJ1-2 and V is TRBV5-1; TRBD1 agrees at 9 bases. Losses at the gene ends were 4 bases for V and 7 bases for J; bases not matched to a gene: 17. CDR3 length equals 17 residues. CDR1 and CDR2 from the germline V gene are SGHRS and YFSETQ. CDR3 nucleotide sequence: TGCGCCAGCAGCCGCTCCGGAATACAGGGGGCAAGGGGTGGCTACACCTTC. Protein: CASSRSGIQGARGGYTF.

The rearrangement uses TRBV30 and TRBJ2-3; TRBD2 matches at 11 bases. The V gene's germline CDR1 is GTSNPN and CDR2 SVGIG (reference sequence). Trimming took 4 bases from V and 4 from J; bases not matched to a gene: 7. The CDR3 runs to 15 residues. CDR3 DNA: TGTGCCTGGACTCTAGCGGGAGGATTCCCAGATACGCAGTATTTT. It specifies CAWTLAGGFPDTQYF.

The CDR3 here is CASSQLAVVSYEQYF. In nucleotides, the CDR3 is TGCGCCAGCAGCCAACTAGCGGTGGTTTCCTACGAGCAGTACTTC. The V and J genes are TRBV4-1 and TRBJ2-7, with 7 bases identical to TRBD2. Trimming took 2 bases from V and 1 from J; bases not matched to a gene: 5. This CDR3 has 15 amino acids. Germline loops: CDR1 MGHRA, CDR2 YSYEKL.

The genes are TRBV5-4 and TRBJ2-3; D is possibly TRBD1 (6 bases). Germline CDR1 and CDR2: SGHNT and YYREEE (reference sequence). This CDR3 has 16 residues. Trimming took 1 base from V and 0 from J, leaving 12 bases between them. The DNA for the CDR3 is TGTGCCAGCAGCTTGAGCAGGGGCTCTAGCACAGATACGCAGTATTTT. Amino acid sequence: CASSLSRGSSTDTQYF. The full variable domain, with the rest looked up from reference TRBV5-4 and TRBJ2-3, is ETGVTQSPTHLIKTRGQQVTLRCSSQSGHNTVSWYQQALGQGPQFIFQYYREEENGRGNFPPRFSGLQFPNYSSELNVNALELDDSALYLCASSLSRGSSTDTQYFGPGTRLTVL.

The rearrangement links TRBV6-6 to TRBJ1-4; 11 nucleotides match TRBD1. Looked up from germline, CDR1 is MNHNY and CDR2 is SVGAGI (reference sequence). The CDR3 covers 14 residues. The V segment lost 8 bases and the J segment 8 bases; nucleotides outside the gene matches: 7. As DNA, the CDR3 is TGTGCCAGCTCTCTGGACAGGGGGCGGGAAAAACTGTTTTTT. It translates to CASSLDRGREKLFF.

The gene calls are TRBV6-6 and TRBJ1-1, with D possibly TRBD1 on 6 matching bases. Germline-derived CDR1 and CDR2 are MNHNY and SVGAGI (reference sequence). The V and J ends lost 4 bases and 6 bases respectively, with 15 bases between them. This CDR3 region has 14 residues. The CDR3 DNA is TGTGCCAGCAGTTCCCGAGCAGGGGTCGCTGAAGCTTTCTTT. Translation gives CASSSRAGVAEAFF.

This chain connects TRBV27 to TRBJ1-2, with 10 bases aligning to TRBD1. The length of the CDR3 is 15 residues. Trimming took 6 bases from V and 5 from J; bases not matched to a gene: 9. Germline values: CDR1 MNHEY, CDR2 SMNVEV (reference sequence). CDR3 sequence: CASRAGGTGVYGYTF. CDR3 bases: TGTGCCAGCAGAGCTGGGGGGACAGGGGTTTATGGCTACACCTTC.

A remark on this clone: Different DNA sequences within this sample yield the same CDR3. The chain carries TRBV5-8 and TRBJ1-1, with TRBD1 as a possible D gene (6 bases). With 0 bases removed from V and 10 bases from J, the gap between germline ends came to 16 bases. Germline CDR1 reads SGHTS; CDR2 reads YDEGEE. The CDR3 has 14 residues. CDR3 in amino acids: CASSLVNLGGRAFF. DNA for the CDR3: TGTGCCAGCAGCTTGGTTAACTTGGGGGGGCGAGCTTTCTTT.

CDR3 in DNA: TGTGCCAGCAGTTTACTGACAGGGCGGGAGCCCCAGCATTTT. Amino acids: CASSLLTGREPQHF. V is TRBV28 and J is TRBJ1-5, with 7 nucleotides matching TRBD1. Germline V gene sequence: CDR1 MDHEN, CDR2 SYDVKM. The CDR3 extends over 14 amino acids. V gave up 2 bases and J gave up 8 bases; unmatched junction bases: 6.

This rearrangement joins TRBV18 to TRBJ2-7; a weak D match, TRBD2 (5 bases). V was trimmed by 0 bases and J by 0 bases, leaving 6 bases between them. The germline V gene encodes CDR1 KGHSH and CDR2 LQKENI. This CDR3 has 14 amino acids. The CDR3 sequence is CASSPPGSSYEQYF. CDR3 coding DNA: TGTGCCAGCTCACCACCGGGGAGCTCCTACGAGCAGTACTTC.

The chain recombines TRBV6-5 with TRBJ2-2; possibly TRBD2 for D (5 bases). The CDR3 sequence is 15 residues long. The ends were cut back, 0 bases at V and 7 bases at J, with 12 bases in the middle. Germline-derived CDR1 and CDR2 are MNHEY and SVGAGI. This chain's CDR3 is CASSYSRGNSGELFF. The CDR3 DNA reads TGTGCCAGCAGTTACTCGAGAGGGAATAGCGGGGAGCTGTTTTTT.

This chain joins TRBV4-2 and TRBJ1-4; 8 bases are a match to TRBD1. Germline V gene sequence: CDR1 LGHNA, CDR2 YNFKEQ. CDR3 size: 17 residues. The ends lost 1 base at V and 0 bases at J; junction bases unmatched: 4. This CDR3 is CASSQVSQGATNEKLFF. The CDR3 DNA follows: TGTGCCAGCAGCCAAGTGTCACAGGGGGCAACTAATGAAAAACTGTTTTTT.